The 27 T cell receptor beta chains given below trace back to one sample, sequenced in a study of blood T cell repertoires in COVID-19. TCRdb's copy holds only in-frame clones and misses some; the assay was immunoSEQ multiplex PCR. The sample lists around 210,000 clones, around nine tenths occurring once. Source material: peripheral blood. The receptors were sampled from a man in his forties or fifties with COVID-19, enrolled during active disease.

The CDR3 nucleotides read TGTGCCAGCAGCCCCCGACTAGCGTCTACTAGCACAGATACGCAGTATTTT. This codes for CASSPRLASTSTDTQYF. This chain links TRBV11-2 with TRBJ2-3, with 8 bases matching TRBD2. The junction had 10 bases not matched to a gene; V was cut back by 5 bases and J by 0 bases. Germline loops: CDR1 SGHAT, CDR2 FQNNGV. This CDR3 contains 17 residues.

The V gene is TRBV25-1, the J gene TRBJ2-5, with D perhaps TRBD1 (5 bases). Trimming took off 4 bases at V and 3 bases at J, with 9 bases between the two ends. There are 13 residues in the CDR3. CDR1 and CDR2 (germline): MGHDK, SYGVNS. Here the CDR3 reads CASSVRGEETQYF. CDR3 in DNA: TGTGCCAGCAGTGTAAGGGGCGAAGAGACCCAGTACTTC.

This clone was counted a single time. The chain couples TRBV7-9 to TRBJ2-3; 8 nucleotides align to TRBD2. This CDR3 is built from 17 residues. V shed 0 bases, J shed 4 bases, and the junction held 9 bases outside the gene matches. CDR1 SEHNR and CDR2 FQNEAQ come from the germline V gene (reference sequence). CDR3 coding DNA: TGTGCCAGCAGCTTAGCCCTAGGACTAGCCTACTCAGATACGCAGTATTTT. This sequence encodes CASSLALGLAYSDTQYF.

This chain connects TRBV28 to TRBJ2-7; D is uncertain. Germline lookup yields CDR1 MDHEN and CDR2 SYDVKM. The CDR3 sequence is 12 residues long. The germline V and J ends were trimmed by 5 bases and 2 bases, with 7 bases remaining between them. The CDR3 bases are TGTGCCAGCAGTACGACAACCTACGAGCAGTACTTC. Translated, it gives CASSTTTYEQYF. The variable domain in full, completed from reference TRBV28 and TRBJ2-7, reads DVKVTQSSRYLVKRTGEKVFLECVQDMDHENMFWYRQDPGLGLRLIYFSYDVKMKEKGDIPEGYSVSREKKERFSLILESASTNQTSMYLCASSTTTYEQYFGPGTRLTVT.

The V and J genes are TRBV7-9 and TRBJ2-7; TRBD1 is a possible D gene (6 bases). Trimming removed 2 bases at V and 2 bases at J, with 13 bases between. In germline, CDR1 is SEHNR, CDR2 FQNEAQ (reference sequence). The CDR3 has 15 amino acids. CDR3 sequence reads: CASSLLGGRTYEQYF. The CDR3 DNA is TGTGCCAGCAGCTTACTAGGGGGTCGCACCTACGAGCAGTACTTC.

The rearrangement uses TRBV19 and TRBJ2-3; 7 nucleotides match TRBD1. The length of the CDR3 is 15 residues. V shed 6 bases and J 4 bases; nucleotides not matched to a gene: 10. Germline CDR1 and CDR2: LNHDA and SQIVND (reference sequence). In nucleotides, the CDR3 is TGTGCCAGTAGACTGACAGGGAGTAGCCCAGATACGCAGTATTTT. It codes for CASRLTGSSPDTQYF.

The chain recombines TRBV10-2 with TRBJ2-3; 8 bases are a match to TRBD1. V was pared by 8 bases and J by 4 bases, with 2 bases of the junction left unmatched. CDR1 and CDR2 from the germline V gene are WSHSY and SAAADI. The CDR3 runs 12 residues. The CDR3 reads CASGQGPDTQYF. For the CDR3, the DNA is TGCGCCAGCGGACAGGGCCCAGATACGCAGTATTTT.

V usage is TRBV19 and J usage is TRBJ2-1; 7 bases fit TRBD1. V shed 4 bases and J 8 bases; nucleotides not matched to a gene: 11. CDR1 LNHDA and CDR2 SQIVND come from the germline V gene (reference sequence). The CDR3 sequence is 15 residues long. The CDR3 coding sequence is TGTGCCAGTAGTACGGGCTTAACAGGGGTCCATGAGCAGTTCTTC. This encodes CASSTGLTGVHEQFF.

J is TRBJ2-3 and V is TRBV10-3; TRBD2 might be the D (6 bases). This CDR3 has 14 amino acids. Between the trimmed V and J ends, which lost 6 bases and 6 bases, there was a span of 16 bases. Germline V gene data show CDR1 as ENHRY and CDR2 as SYGVKD. Written as DNA, the CDR3 is TGTGCCATCAGACAGGACACCAGCGGGGATACGCAGTATTTT. Protein sequence: CAIRQDTSGDTQYF.

The chain carries TRBV5-1 and TRBJ1-1; the match to TRBD1 covers 9 bases. The germline CDR1 and CDR2 sequences are SGHRS and YFSETQ. V shed 5 bases, J shed 0 bases, and the junction held 8 bases outside the gene matches. CDR3 length: 16 residues. This CDR3 is CASSFTGGSLNTEAFF. The CDR3 nucleotides read TGCGCCAGCAGTTTTACAGGGGGCTCGCTGAACACTGAAGCTTTCTTT.

The rearrangement joins TRBV7-2 to TRBJ2-1, with D possibly TRBD1 on 6 matching bases. The CDR3 extends over 15 amino acids. Trimming shortened V by 10 bases and J by 0 bases, and 16 bases separated the two germline ends. The germline CDR1 and CDR2 sequences are SGHTA and FQGNSA. The CDR3 reads CATAEDRSSYNEQFF. For the CDR3, the DNA is TGTGCCACAGCCGAAGACAGGAGCTCCTACAATGAGCAGTTCTTC.

The J gene is TRBJ2-2, the V gene TRBV19, with TRBD2 identical over 11 bases. This CDR3 is 16 amino acids long. The V segment lost 6 bases and the J segment 2 bases; nucleotides outside the gene matches: 5. From germline, CDR1 is LNHDA and CDR2 SQIVND (reference sequence). The CDR3 loop reads CASRIGLAGNTGELFF. DNA of the CDR3: TGTGCCAGTAGGATCGGACTAGCGGGTAACACCGGGGAGCTGTTTTTT.

The rearrangement joins TRBV7-9 to TRBJ2-1; 9 bases line up with TRBD2. Germline values: CDR1 SEHNR, CDR2 FQNEAQ (reference sequence). CDR3 size: 16 residues. Germline trimming cut 5 bases from V and 4 bases from J; bases unmatched to any gene: 9. CDR3 sequence (DNA): TGTGCCAGCAGCCCTATAGCGGGAGCTGGATACAATGAGCAGTTCTTC. Protein sequence: CASSPIAGAGYNEQFF.

This chain uses TRBV30 with TRBJ2-6; D call uncertain. V lost 7 bases, J lost 1 base, and 8 bases lay in between. CDR1 GTSNPN and CDR2 SVGIG come from the germline V gene (reference sequence). There are 13 residues in the CDR3. CDR3 region: CAFTTSGANVLTF. CDR3 coding DNA: TGTGCCTTCACAACGTCTGGGGCCAACGTCCTGACTTTC.

This clone showed up just a few times. V usage is TRBV2 and J usage is TRBJ1-3; D gene uncertain. The germline V gene encodes CDR1 SNHLY and CDR2 FYNNEI. The CDR3 consists of 15 residues. The V end lost 7 bases, the J end lost 0 bases, and 13 bases lay between the germline ends. The CDR3 DNA sequence: TGTGCCAGCACTCCGGGTCCTACCTCTGGAAACACCATATATTTT. Residues: CASTPGPTSGNTIYF.

This clone was counted a single time. This sequence joins TRBV4-2 and TRBJ1-2; tentative D call: TRBD1 (6 bases). The germline V gene has CDR1 LGHNA and CDR2 YNFKEQ. CDR3 length: 15 residues. V was shortened by 0 bases and J by 8 bases, with 16 bases between the two germline ends. The CDR3 sequence: CASSQDIGGRGGYTF. CDR3 in DNA: TGTGCCAGCAGCCAAGATATCGGGGGGCGCGGAGGCTACACCTTC.

V and J are TRBV5-8 and TRBJ1-1; a possible D gene is TRBD1 (6 bases). The CDR3 contains 14 residues. The V end lost 4 bases, the J end lost 1 base, and 11 bases lay between the germline ends. Germline loops: CDR1 SGHTS, CDR2 YDEGEE. The CDR3 spells CASSGRGGNTEAFF. The CDR3 bases are TGTGCCAGCAGCGGGAGGGGGGGGAACACTGAAGCTTTCTTT.

The V gene is TRBV5-5, the J gene TRBJ1-6, with a possible D match to TRBD1 (5 bases). This CDR3 is 15 amino acids long. Germline loops: CDR1 SGHKS, CDR2 YYEKEE (reference sequence). Trimming cost V 5 bases and J 4 bases, with 13 bases left between them. The CDR3 reads CASRNPTEYNSPLHF. Written as DNA, the CDR3 is TGTGCCAGCAGAAACCCGACAGAGTATAATTCACCCCTCCACTTT.

The chain carries TRBV9 and TRBJ2-7; 9 bases are shared with TRBD1. V shed 0 bases and J 5 bases; nucleotides not matched to a gene: 6. The CDR3 contains 15 residues. Germline CDR1 and CDR2: SGDLS and YYNGEE. The CDR3 DNA reads TGTGCCAGCAGCGTAGCCGGACAGGGGATGAACGAGCAGTACTTC. It codes for CASSVAGQGMNEQYF. The full variable domain, its missing parts supplied by reference TRBV9 and TRBJ2-7, is DSGVTQTPKHLITATGQRVTLRCSPRSGDLSVYWYQQSLDQGLQFLIQYYNGEERAKGNILERFSAQQFPDLHSELNLSSLELGDSALYFCASSVAGQGMNEQYFGPGTRLTVT.

The chain couples TRBV25-1 to TRBJ2-2; maybe TRBD2 (6 bases). Germline V lookup: CDR1 MGHDK, CDR2 SYGVNS. The ends were cut back, 7 bases at V and 4 bases at J, with 13 bases in the middle. This CDR3 comprises 14 residues. CDR3 residues: CASTTGESTGELFF. The CDR3, as DNA: TGTGCCAGCACCACGGGGGAAAGCACCGGGGAGCTGTTTTTT.

V gene TRBV12-3 or TRBV12-4 combines with J gene TRBJ2-1; TRBD1 agrees at 7 bases. Trimming at V came to 5 bases and at J to 8 bases, leaving 6 bases not matched to a gene. The CDR3 sequence is 13 residues long. The CDR3 bases are TGTGCCAGCAGTGACAGGGATCTATATGAGCAGTTCTTC. Translated: CASSDRDLYEQFF.

The table lists this clone with a few counts. The DNA for the CDR3 is TGTGCCAGCAGTGCTAGACAGGGTTTTGGTGAAAAACTGTTTTTT. Residues: CASSARQGFGEKLFF. J is TRBJ1-4 and V is TRBV2, with 7 bases matching TRBD1. Per the germline V gene, CDR1 is SNHLY and CDR2 is FYNNEI. The CDR3 sequence is 15 residues long. Trimming at V came to 4 bases and at J to 7 bases, leaving 9 bases not matched to a gene.

V gene TRBV2 combines with J gene TRBJ1-1, with TRBD1 matching 11 bases. Per the germline V gene, CDR1 is SNHLY and CDR2 is FYNNEI. V dropped 8 bases and J dropped 4; count of bases not matched to a gene: 9. There are 15 residues in the CDR3. The CDR3 loop reads CASGDGTGGTTEAFF. The CDR3 region has the DNA TGTGCCAGCGGGGATGGGACAGGGGGAACCACTGAAGCTTTCTTT.

V usage is TRBV28 and J usage is TRBJ1-5, with a weak D call TRBD1 (5 bases). V was shortened by 5 bases and J by 2 bases, with 13 bases between the two germline ends. Germline loops: CDR1 MDHEN, CDR2 SYDVKM. The CDR3 loop spans 15 amino acids. The CDR3 nucleotides are TGTGCCAGCAGTGGGACTCGGCAAGGCAATCAGCCCCAGCATTTT. It encodes CASSGTRQGNQPQHF.

In nucleotides, the CDR3 is TGTGCCAGCAGTTTCGTCGCAGGAGGGGGAAACACCATATATTTT. It is translated as CASSFVAGGGNTIYF. J is TRBJ1-3 and V is TRBV28; D ambiguous. Germline V CDR1 and CDR2: MDHEN, SYDVKM. The V end was cut by 3 bases, the J end by 4 bases, with 13 bases between. CDR3 length equals 15 residues.

The genes are TRBV24-1 and TRBJ2-7; D possibly corresponds to TRBD2 (6 bases). Germline assignment: CDR1 KGHDR and CDR2 SFDVKD. V gave up 3 bases and J gave up 2 bases, with 10 bases separating them. The CDR3 runs to 14 residues. CDR3 protein: CATSDASGAYEQYF. The CDR3 DNA reads as TGTGCCACCAGTGATGCCTCGGGGGCCTACGAGCAGTACTTC.

V and J are TRBV4-2 and TRBJ2-3, with D maybe TRBD1 (5 bases). Trimming removed 0 bases from V and 2 bases from J, with 15 bases in between. CDR1 is LGHNA, CDR2 YNFKEQ, per germline. This CDR3 spans 17 amino acids. CDR3 in amino acids: CASSQEAGMRSTDTQYF. CDR3 nucleotides: TGTGCCAGCAGCCAAGAAGCAGGGATGAGGTCCACAGATACGCAGTATTTT.